The clone carrying this TCR beta chain was detected only a few times. Its antigen is still unknown. The source of the sample is a study of T cells in Graves' hyperthyroidism and ophthalmopathy. Regions amplified from RNA transcripts were the TCR beta CDR3 regions. First-round RT-PCR of the TCR CDR3 relied on the HTBI primer set. MiXCR, applied by TCRdb to the multiplex PCR reads, yields one record per CDR3 protein. The data contain under 400,000 distinct CDR3 sequences, roughly 15% of them singletons. Study-level points and caveats: A model of 13 V-J pairs discriminated ophthalmopathy from stable hyperthyroidism. Peripheral blood also featured most of the thyroid clonotypes expanded above 0.001.

This TCR was recovered from a woman between 55 and 75 years old with Graves' ophthalmopathy. Input material: blood.

This chain's CDR3 is CASSQEPGKNQPQHF. The CDR3 coding sequence is TGCGCCAGCAGCCAAGAACCCGGGAAGAATCAGCCCCAGCATTTT. V is TRBV4-1 and J is TRBJ1-5; D remains ambiguous. Per germline, CDR1 MGHRA and CDR2 YSYEKL. The V gene lost 0 bases and the J gene lost 4 bases, with 10 bases spanning the gap. The CDR3 contains 15 residues.